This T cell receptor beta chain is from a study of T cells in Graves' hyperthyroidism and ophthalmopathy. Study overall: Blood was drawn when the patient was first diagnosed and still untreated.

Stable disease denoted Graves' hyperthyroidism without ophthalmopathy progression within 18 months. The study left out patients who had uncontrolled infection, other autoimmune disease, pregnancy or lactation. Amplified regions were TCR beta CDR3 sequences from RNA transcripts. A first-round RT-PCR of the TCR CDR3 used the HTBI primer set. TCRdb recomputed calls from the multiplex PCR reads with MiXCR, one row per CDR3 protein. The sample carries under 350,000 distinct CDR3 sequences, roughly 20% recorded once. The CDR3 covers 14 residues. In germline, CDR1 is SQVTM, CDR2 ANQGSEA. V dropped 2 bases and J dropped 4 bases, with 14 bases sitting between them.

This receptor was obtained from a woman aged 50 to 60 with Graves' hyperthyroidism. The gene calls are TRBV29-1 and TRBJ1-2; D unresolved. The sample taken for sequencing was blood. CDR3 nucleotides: TGCAGCGTTGAAAGCCTCATGCATAGCTATGGCTACACCTTC. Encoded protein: CSVESLMHSYGYTF. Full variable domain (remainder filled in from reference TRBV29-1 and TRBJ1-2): SAVISQKPSRDICQRGTSLTIQCQVDSQVTMMFWYRQQPGQSLTLIATANQGSEATYESGFVIDKFPISRPNLTFSTLTVSNMSPEDSSIYLCSVESLMHSYGYTFGSGTRLTVV.